A selection of T cell receptor beta chains follows, all from one sample in a study of blood T cell repertoires in COVID-19. The assay was immunoSEQ multiplex PCR, and TCRdb's table has in-frame clones only and misses some. The sample has 97,000 or so clones, about nine tenths seen once. The sample consisted of peripheral blood. Every receptor here comes from a woman between 45 and 60 years old with COVID-19, enrolled during active disease. Both conserved end residues are part of each CDR3. The D gene is left open where the match is weak. Size values are once, few and many counts, or a class for expanded clones, and some rows have none.

clone_size,d_call,j_call,v_call,cdr3_nt,cdr3_aa
.,TRBD2,TRBJ2-5,TRBV7-3,TGTGCCAGCAGCCCCAGATCCGGGACTAGCGTTAGGGACCAGTACTTC,CASSPRSGTSVRDQYF
.,TRBD1,TRBJ1-2,TRBV24-1,TGTGCCACCAGTGATCTCGGACAGGTGGCCTATGGCTACACCTTC,CATSDLGQVAYGYTF
.,TRBD1,TRBJ1-4,TRBV19,TGTGCCAGTAGTAGGGCGGACAGGGGTAATGAAAAACTGTTTTTT,CASSRADRGNEKLFF
.,.,TRBJ1-1,TRBV20-1,TGCAGTGCTAGTCGAAGTCCGCAGGGCGATACTGAAGCTTTCTTT,CSASRSPQGDTEAFF
.,.,TRBJ1-4,TRBV5-1,TGCGCCAGCAGCTGGGGACTGCATAATGAAAAACTGTTTTTT,CASSWGLHNEKLFF
.,TRBD2,TRBJ2-3,TRBV2,TGTGCCAGCAGTTTACTAGCGGGGGGATCCGATACGCAGTATTTT,CASSLLAGGSDTQYF
.,.,TRBJ1-5,TRBV10-3,TGTGCCATCAGTGACTCGGGAAACAATCAGCCCCAGCATTTT,CAISDSGNNQPQHF
.,.,TRBJ1-4,TRBV6-2/TRBV6-3,TGTGCCAGCAGTTATTTTGGCGGTTTTAATGAAAAACTGTTTTTT,CASSYFGGFNEKLFF
.,.,TRBJ2-1,TRBV1,TGCACCAGCAGCCAACTGAGAAGCGGGGGAAACTACAATGAGCAGTTCTTC,CTSSQLRSGGNYNEQFF
.,.,TRBJ2-3,TRBV7-9,TGTGCCAGCACTTCCTTTCCCACAGATACGCAGTATTTT,CASTSFPTDTQYF
.,TRBD1,TRBJ2-5,TRBV9,TGTGCCAGCAGCGAGAGACCGACAGGGGGCAAGGAGACCCAGTACTTC,CASSERPTGGKETQYF
.,.,TRBJ1-6,TRBV10-3,TGTGCCATCAGTGAGACCAGGGATAATAATTCACCCCTCCACTTT,CAISETRDNNSPLHF
.,TRBD1,TRBJ1-3,TRBV28,TGTGCCAGCAGTACACAGGGGAACTCTGGAAACACCATATATTTT,CASSTQGNSGNTIYF
.,TRBD2,TRBJ2-5,TRBV12-5,TGTGCTAGTGGTTTAACCGCGACTAGCGGGGGAGGGGGGTCCCAAGAGACCCAGTACTTC,CASGLTATSGGGGSQETQYF
.,.,TRBJ2-5,TRBV6-6,TGTGCCAGCAGTTACTCTGGGGGGGGCGGGACCCAGTACTTC,CASSYSGGGGTQYF
.,TRBD2,TRBJ2-1,TRBV6-6,TGTGCCAGCAGTCCCGGGGAGGGCGTAGCCCAATACAATGAGCAGTTCTTC,CASSPGEGVAQYNEQFF
.,.,TRBJ2-7,TRBV7-8,TGTGCCAGCAGCTTAGTCCAGTACGAGCAGTACTTC,CASSLVQYEQYF
.,.,TRBJ1-1,TRBV6-5,TGTGCCAGCACAGAACAAGGGGGAGGGGGCACTGAAGCTTTCTTT,CASTEQGGGGTEAFF
.,TRBD2,TRBJ2-3,TRBV2,TGTGCCAGCAGTGATGGGAGCGGGGTTATCACAGATACGCAGTATTTT,CASSDGSGVITDTQYF
.,.,TRBJ1-2,TRBV5-1,TGCGCCAGCAGCCGACAGTCTACCCCACCGGGGGGTGGCTACACCTTC,CASSRQSTPPGGGYTF
.,.,TRBJ1-4,TRBV7-9,TGTGCCAGCAGCTTAGCGGGCGCGGGGGCGAATGAAAAACTGTTTTTT,CASSLAGAGANEKLFF
.,.,TRBJ1-5,TRBV12-1,TGTGCCAGCAGCCTTTCCGGTCGGGGACACCGCAATCAGCCCCAGCATTTT,CASSLSGRGHRNQPQHF
.,.,TRBJ1-6,TRBV5-4,TGTGCCCCCTTCGTCGGGGAGGCCTCACCCCTCCACTTT,CAPFVGEASPLHF
.,.,TRBJ2-7,TRBV19,TGTGCCAGTAGTCCGGACCCCGCGGGACCAGATCGCTTC,CASSPDPAGPDRF
few,.,TRBJ2-1,TRBV7-9,TGTGCCACAAACCGGGTCGTAGAGCAGTTCTTC,CATNRVVEQFF
.,.,TRBJ2-3,TRBV7-9,TGTGCCAGCACCCCGCGGGCGGCCTCTAGCACAGATACGCAGTATTTT,CASTPRAASSTDTQYF
.,.,TRBJ1-3,TRBV30,TGTGCCTGGAGCTCGGGGTCGAGCTCTGGAAACACCATATATTTT,CAWSSGSSSGNTIYF
.,.,TRBJ1-1,TRBV29-1,TGCAGCGTTGAAATCGGCAGGGAGGGCATTGAAGCTTTCTTT,CSVEIGREGIEAFF
.,TRBD2,TRBJ2-1,TRBV9,TGTGCCAGCAGCCTCTCCGCTAGCGGGTACAATGAGCAGTTCTTC,CASSLSASGYNEQFF
.,.,TRBJ2-2,TRBV7-2,TGTGCCAGCAGCCCCGCTAGGGGCTGGAACACCGGGGAGCTGTTTTTT,CASSPARGWNTGELFF
.,.,TRBJ2-2,TRBV10-3,TGTGCCATCAGGGGGGGATCGACAGACGCGAACACCGGGGAGCTGTTTTTT,CAIRGGSTDANTGELFF
few,TRBD1,TRBJ1-4,TRBV4-3,TGCGCCAGCAGCCAAGGACAGGGAGGTGAAAAACTGTTTTTT,CASSQGQGGEKLFF
.,TRBD1,TRBJ1-4,TRBV19,TGTGCCAGTAGTATAGACGGGACAGGGAACGAAAAACTGTTTTTT,CASSIDGTGNEKLFF
.,TRBD1,TRBJ1-1,TRBV29-1,TGCAGCGTGCTCCCCACAGGGGCGAACACTGAAGCTTTCTTT,CSVLPTGANTEAFF
.,TRBD2,TRBJ2-2,TRBV25-1,TGTGCCAGCAGTACTAGCGGGGGGATCACCGGGGAGCTGTTTTTT,CASSTSGGITGELFF
.,TRBD1,TRBJ2-3,TRBV6-4,TGTGCCAGCAGTGGGACAGGGGGAAGGACAGATACGCAGTATTTT,CASSGTGGRTDTQYF
.,.,TRBJ2-5,TRBV9,TGTGCCAGCAGCGTATATGGTAGCTGGCAAGAGACCCAGTACTTC,CASSVYGSWQETQYF
.,TRBD2,TRBJ2-1,TRBV28,TGTGCCAGCAGTTCCGGGACTAGCCCAAATGAGCAGTTCTTC,CASSSGTSPNEQFF
.,.,TRBJ2-6,TRBV5-1,TGCGCCAGCAGCCCCCGCGAGGGCCCCGGGGCCAACGTCCTGACTTTC,CASSPREGPGANVLTF
once,TRBD2,TRBJ2-7,TRBV4-1,TGCGCCAGCAGCCCGGGACTAGCTGGCTACGAGCAGTACTTC,CASSPGLAGYEQYF
.,TRBD1,TRBJ2-7,TRBV3-1/TRBV3-2,TGTGCCAGCAGCCATGCGGGACAGGGGGCGAGGGACGAGCAGTACTTC,CASSHAGQGARDEQYF
.,TRBD1,TRBJ1-2,TRBV10-2,TGCGCCAGCAGTGTGGGGACAGAGGGCTACACCTTC,CASSVGTEGYTF
.,.,TRBJ2-2,TRBV24-1,TGTGCCACCAGTGACCACATGAATCCTTCCGGGGAGCTGTTTTTT,CATSDHMNPSGELFF
.,.,TRBJ2-3,TRBV4-3,TGCGCCAGCAGCCAAGATAGGACTATGGGTCCAGATACGCAGTATTTT,CASSQDRTMGPDTQYF
.,.,TRBJ1-6,TRBV12-3/TRBV12-4,TGTGCCAGCAGTTTCCCAGGGGCTCCCCTCCACTTT,CASSFPGAPLHF
.,.,TRBJ2-1,TRBV30,TGTGCCTGGAGTGGTGGGCATCCGAGCTCCTACAATGAGCAGTTCTTC,CAWSGGHPSSYNEQFF
.,TRBD1,TRBJ1-5,TRBV18,TGTGCCAGCTCACCGCGGACAGGAAAACAGCCCCAGCATTTT,CASSPRTGKQPQHF
.,.,TRBJ2-5,TRBV29-1,TGCAGCGTCGCCCGACTATTACGACAAGAGACCCAGTACTTC,CSVARLLRQETQYF